This T cell receptor beta chain was captured in a study of blood T cells in healthy people across ages. The overall study: There was about one barcoded beta molecule captured by template switching per two T cells. Notes on the study in general: Naive T cell percentage strongly correlated with TCR beta diversity.

Combining a sample-barcoded 5' primer with a J-beta primer mix, a second PCR ran for about 7 to 11 cycles. MiXCR was run by TCRdb on the 5' RACE reads, yielding one entry per CDR3 protein. The repertoire includes fewer than 1.5 million distinct CDR3 sequences, around 39% of them detected once, and roughly 8.2% sits in the top ten. This clonotype was found a few times. Its antigen remains unidentified. From germline, CDR1 is SNHLY and CDR2 FYNNEI. The CDR3 extends over 14 amino acids. The V segment lost 3 bases and the J segment 4 bases; nucleotides outside the gene matches: 0. The chain couples TRBV2 to TRBJ2-2, with 9 nucleotides matching TRBD2. This clonotype was obtained from a woman aged 18-29 years in good health. Sample: blood. The CDR3 loop is CASSERGGTGELFF. Written as DNA, the CDR3 is TGTGCCAGCAGTGAGCGGGGGGGCACCGGGGAGCTGTTTTTT.